The 30 T cell receptor beta chains in this list originate from one sample, sequenced in a study of CD8+CD57+ T cells in acquired aplastic anemia. CD8+CD57+ cell expansion had been shown by flow cytometry in patients chosen for sequencing. According to the study, genomic DNA was the template for TCR beta VDJ and CDR3 profiling. Via MiXCR, TCRdb re-called the reads, giving one row per CDR3 protein. The table has 150,000 to 180,000 distinct CDR3 sequences, approximately 52% seen once. Sequencing was done on a sample of sorted CD4+, CD8+, or CD8+CD57+ T cells (not recorded which) from PBMCs. Every receptor here comes from a human donor with aplastic anemia.

This rearrangement joins TRBV24-1 to TRBJ2-1; 10 nucleotides agree with TRBD2. The J segment lost 8 bases and the V segment lost 4 bases, leaving 10 bases of the junction unmatched. The germline gives CDR1 KGHDR, CDR2 SFDVKD. The length of the CDR3 is 16 residues. This chain's CDR3 is CATSDPSGRFPDEQFF. CDR3 DNA sequence: TGTGCCACCAGTGACCCTAGCGGGAGATTCCCCGATGAGCAGTTCTTC.

The chain carries TRBV24-1 and TRBJ2-1, with D perhaps TRBD1 (6 bases). This CDR3 spans 15 amino acids. Trimming left V 6 bases short and J 0 bases short, with 11 bases between. Per the germline V gene, CDR1 is KGHDR and CDR2 is SFDVKD. CDR3 amino acids: CATSSGQSSYNEQFF. The CDR3 coding sequence is TGTGCCACCAGTTCAGGACAGAGCTCCTACAATGAGCAGTTCTTC.

CDR3 sequence (DNA): TGCAGCGTCCTCTCGGGACGAGGAACTGAAGCTTTCTTT. Its translation: CSVLSGRGTEAFF. The chain links TRBV29-1 to TRBJ1-1, with D tentatively TRBD1 (5 bases). The CDR3 sequence is 13 residues long. V lost 6 bases and J lost 5, with 16 bases in between. The germline V gene has CDR1 SQVTM and CDR2 ANQGSEA.

The rearrangement uses TRBV29-1 and TRBJ2-1; D is undetermined. V lost 6 bases, J lost 7 bases, and 13 bases lay in between. The germline CDR1 and CDR2 sequences are SQVTM and ANQGSEA. The CDR3 sequence is 12 residues long. In DNA form, the CDR3 reads TGCAGCGTGACCCTCTTGGAGAATGAGCAGTTCTTC. Translation gives CSVTLLENEQFF.

To note about this clonotype: A read error may account for a junction end that differs from germline. This chain connects TRBV24-1 to TRBJ2-3, with 14 positions matching TRBD2. The CDR3 is made up of 17 amino acids. Germline V gene data show CDR1 as KGHDR and CDR2 as SFDVKD. DNA of the CDR3: TGTGCCACCAGCGATCCGACTAGCGGGGGGGCCCCAGATGCGCAGTATTTT. Translated: CATSDPTSGGAPDAQYF.

A note on this clonotype: The germline gene is not matched at one end of the junction; a read error may be the cause. The chain uses TRBV7-7 and TRBJ2-7; D is undetermined. Germline V gene lookup returns CDR1 SSHAT and CDR2 FNYEAQ (reference sequence). This CDR3 is 13 amino acids long. The CDR3 loop reads CASSLGIGYEQYF. CDR3 bases: TGTGCTAGCAGCTTAGGCATAGGGTACGAGCAGTACTTC.

With regard to this clonotype: A much more abundant neighbour one base away suggests this may be a read error. The CDR3 DNA is TGCGCCAGCAGCTCCCCGGACAGGGAAGTCACCAACACTGAAGCTTTCTTT. It encodes CASSSPDREVTNTEAFF. J is TRBJ1-1 and V is TRBV5-1, with 8 bases lining up with TRBD1. The V and J ends lost 3 bases and 2 bases, in that order; junction bases with no gene match: 12. From germline, CDR1 is SGHRS and CDR2 YFSETQ. This CDR3 contains 17 residues. The entire variable domain, with the rest obtained from reference TRBV5-1 and TRBJ1-1, is as follows: KAGVTQTPRYLIKTRGQQVTLSCSPISGHRSVSWYQQTPGQGLQFLFEYFSETQRNKGNFPGRFSGRQFSNSRSEMNVSTLELGDSALYLCASSSPDREVTNTEAFFGQGTRLTVV.

CDR3 sequence: CASTPQGGEKLFF. In DNA, the CDR3 is TGTGCCAGCACCCCACAGGGGGGAGAAAAACTGTTTTTT. J is TRBJ1-4 and V is TRBV6-1, with 8 bases lining up with TRBD1. The CDR3 consists of 13 residues. Germline loops: CDR1 MNHNS, CDR2 SASEGT. The V segment lost 7 bases and the J segment 8 bases; nucleotides outside the gene matches: 6.

Ten or more counts support this clonotype. The chain employs TRBV7-9 and TRBJ1-1; D unresolved. Trimming pared 1 base from V and 1 base from J, leaving 10 bases between. In germline, CDR1 is SEHNR, CDR2 FQNEAQ (reference sequence). The CDR3 sequence is 15 residues long. CDR3 loop: CASSLVIGANTEAFF. CDR3 DNA sequence: TGTGCCAGCAGCTTAGTGATCGGTGCGAACACTGAAGCTTTCTTT.

A note on this clonotype: The junction departs from the called germline gene at one end, perhaps through a read error. The chain employs TRBV29-1 and TRBJ2-7; 10 bases agree with TRBD1. The CDR3 runs to 14 residues. Germline lookup yields CDR1 SQVTM and CDR2 ANQGSEA. In DNA, the CDR3 is TGCGGCGTTGACCTAGGAGGGACAGGGGACGAGCAGTACTTC. This gives the protein CGVDLGGTGDEQYF.

This clonotype was seen a few times. The chain employs TRBV7-6 and TRBJ2-3; D remains ambiguous. CDR3 size: 13 residues. V dropped 3 bases and J dropped 2 bases, with 6 bases sitting between them. CDR1 is SGHVS and CDR2 is FNYEAQ in the germline V gene. CDR3 loop: CASSLAYTDTQYF. In DNA form, the CDR3 reads TGTGCCAGCAGCTTGGCTTACACAGATACGCAGTATTTT.

This sequence joins TRBV24-1 and TRBJ1-5, with D maybe TRBD1 (5 bases). The CDR3 runs 13 residues. Deletions cut 8 bases from V and 5 bases from J, with 12 bases between. Germline V gene data show CDR1 as KGHDR and CDR2 as SFDVKD. The CDR3, as DNA: TGTGCCACCACCGACCGAGGGGATCAGCCCCAGCATTTT. Encoded protein: CATTDRGDQPQHF.

This clonotype was observed once. This sequence joins TRBV20-1 and TRBJ2-5; 12 nucleotides line up with TRBD2. CDR3 size: 15 residues. J was trimmed by 2 bases and V by 2 bases; bases with no gene match: 3. The V gene's germline CDR1 is DFQATT and CDR2 SNEGSKA (reference sequence). The CDR3 reads CSARLAGGLQETQYF. CDR3 bases: TGCAGTGCTAGACTAGCGGGGGGGCTACAAGAGACCCAGTACTTC.

As to this clonotype: With a much larger clone just one base away, this may be a read error. The rearrangement links TRBV7-9 to TRBJ2-7; D may be TRBD1 (6 bases). Germline V lookup: CDR1 SEHNR, CDR2 FQNEAQ (reference sequence). This CDR3 is 16 amino acids long. The CDR3 DNA reads TGTGCCAGCGGCTTAGAATCCAGGGGACCCTCCTACGAGCAGTACTTC. Protein sequence: CASGLESRGPSYEQYF.

A word on this clonotype: A read error may explain this, as a much larger clone is one base away. The rearrangement links TRBV20-1 to TRBJ2-3; D is perhaps TRBD2 (6 bases). This CDR3 has 14 amino acids. In germline, CDR1 is DFQATT, CDR2 SNEGSKA (reference sequence). The CDR3 reads CSAQSFGGSETQYF. CDR3 nucleotides: TGCAGTGCTCAAAGCTTCGGAGGGTCAGAGACGCAGTATTTT.

This clonotype was seen many times. The rearrangement uses TRBV14 and TRBJ1-4, with D unresolved. V lost 4 bases, J lost 7 bases, and 16 bases lay in between. The germline CDR1 and CDR2 sequences are SGHDN and FVKESK. The CDR3 consists of 15 residues. The CDR3 loop is CASSLDGIRGEKLFF. The DNA for the CDR3 is TGTGCCAGCAGCCTGGACGGGATTCGTGGTGAAAAACTGTTTTTT.

Points on this clonotype: This may be a read error: a much more frequent sequence differs by one nucleotide. V and J are TRBV5-1 and TRBJ2-2; D might be TRBD2 (5 bases). V gave up 4 bases and J gave up 1 base, with 11 bases separating them. Germline V gene sequence: CDR1 SGHRS, CDR2 YFSETQ. The CDR3 totals 15 residues. This chain's CDR3 is CASSPRRGNTGELFF. In DNA form, the CDR3 reads TGCGCCAGCAGCCCAAGACGGGGGAACACCGGGGAGCTGTTTTTT.

This clonotype was seen once. This rearrangement joins TRBV7-3 to TRBJ1-2; no definite D call. This CDR3 comprises 15 residues. The V and J ends lost 8 bases and 4 bases respectively, with 20 bases between them. CDR1 is SGHTA and CDR2 is FQGTGA in the germline V gene. The CDR3 nucleotides read TGTGCCAGCTTCCCCCATATTGGGGTAGGCTATGGCTACACCTTC. Amino acid sequence: CASFPHIGVGYGYTF.

This clonotype appeared a few times. The chain employs TRBV11-2 and TRBJ2-1, with a possible D match to TRBD2 (7 bases). The CDR3 has 15 residues. The germline V gene has CDR1 SGHAT and CDR2 FQNNGV. V lost 7 bases to trimming and J lost 2 bases, with 15 bases between them. DNA of the CDR3: TGTGCCAGCAAACCCGGAGGGGGGGCCTACAATGAGCAGTTCTTC. Translated, it gives CASKPGGGAYNEQFF.

The chain recombines TRBV15 with TRBJ1-6; D is perhaps TRBD1 (5 bases). CDR1 is LNHNV and CDR2 is YYDKDF in the germline V gene (reference sequence). The ends were cut back, 1 base at V and 8 bases at J, with 12 bases in the middle. The CDR3 is made up of 15 amino acids. The CDR3 is CATSRGRGVDSPLHF. The DNA for the CDR3 is TGTGCCACCAGCAGAGGGAGGGGAGTGGATTCACCCCTCCACTTT.

Regarding this clonotype: Just one base apart from a much larger clone, this may be a read error. This rearrangement joins TRBV12-5 to TRBJ2-3; 7 bases line up with TRBD2. CDR3 length: 15 residues. Germline V lookup: CDR1 LGHNT, CDR2 FRNRAP. DNA of the CDR3: TGTGCTAGTGGCCCGAGCGGGACGAGCATAGATACGCAGTATTTT. This translates into CASGPSGTSIDTQYF.

Concerning this clonotype: Since a much larger clone is just one base distant, this may be a read error. The chain recombines TRBV6-4 with TRBJ2-5; 10 bases align to TRBD2. This CDR3 contains 15 residues. In germline, CDR1 is MRHNA, CDR2 SNTAGT. The CDR3 spells CASSEAGGLQEAQYF. CDR3 bases: TGTGCCAGCAGTGAAGCGGGGGGGCTGCAAGAGGCCCAGTACTTC.

For this clonotype: A much more abundant neighbour one base away suggests this may be a read error. A read error is likely, as this CDR3 ends without the conserved phenylalanine or tryptophan. CDR3 DNA sequence: TGTGCCAGTACGCTGCCATCTGGGGCCAACGTCCTGACTCTC. Its protein product is CASTLPSGANVLTL. The genes are TRBV6-2 or TRBV6-3 and TRBJ2-6; D not resolved. This CDR3 is built from 14 residues. V gave up 9 bases and J gave up 1 base, with 10 bases separating them. Per the germline V gene, CDR1 is MNHEY and CDR2 is SVGEGT.

Remarks on this clonotype: At one end, the junction sequence differs from germline, possibly due to a read error. V and J are TRBV2 and TRBJ2-7, with 7 bases lining up with TRBD1. The germline CDR1 and CDR2 sequences are SNHLY and FYNNEI. CDR3 length: 13 amino acids. The CDR3 is CASNTGVLYEQHF. Here the CDR3 DNA reads TGTGCCAGCAACACAGGGGTCCTCTACGAGCAGCACTTC.

This clonotype has more than one count but fewer than ten. The chain carries TRBV20-1 and TRBJ1-4; D is undetermined. Trimming left V 6 bases short and J 5 bases short, with 19 bases between. This CDR3 is built from 15 residues. Germline V gives CDR1 DFQATT, CDR2 SNEGSKA (reference sequence). CDR3 DNA: TGCAGTGCCCCAGAGCCGAGACACGTAAATGAAAAACTGTTTTTT. Its protein is CSAPEPRHVNEKLFF.

The sample holds a few counts of this clonotype. A much larger clonotype is one base distant, so this may be a read error. As DNA, the CDR3 is TGTGCCAGCATGGCAGGGAGGAAATCACCCCTCCACTTT. Translating gives CASMAGRKSPLHF. The V call is TRBV27, the J call TRBJ1-6, with D possibly matching TRBD1 (5 bases). CDR1 and CDR2 from the germline V gene are MNHEY and SMNVEV (reference sequence). CDR3 size: 13 residues. Trimming left V 7 bases short and J 10 bases short, with 14 bases between.

This clonotype was counted at least ten times. The V call is TRBV19, the J call TRBJ1-5; TRBD1 matches at 7 bases. Germline CDR1 reads LNHDA; CDR2 reads SQIVND (reference sequence). V was clipped by 7 bases and J by 6 bases; unmatched bases: 9. There are 14 residues in the CDR3. CDR3 amino acids: CASTPGQFSQPQHF. Here the CDR3 DNA reads TGTGCCAGTACCCCGGGACAGTTCTCTCAGCCCCAGCATTTT.

The chain has TRBV20-1 and TRBJ2-7, with TRBD2 as a possible D gene (6 bases). The V and J ends lost 6 bases and 2 bases respectively, with 17 bases between them. Per the germline V gene, CDR1 is DFQATT and CDR2 is SNEGSKA (reference sequence). CDR3 length: 14 amino acids. DNA for the CDR3: TGCAGTGCAGCGGGTAATAGCGGTGCCTACGAGCAGTACTTC. Translated: CSAAGNSGAYEQYF.

The sample holds many counts of this clonotype. This sequence joins TRBV12-3 or TRBV12-4 and TRBJ1-6, with D perhaps TRBD1 (6 bases). Trimming left V 6 bases short and J 11 bases short, with 20 bases between. The CDR3 totals 15 residues. CDR3 sequence (DNA): TGTGCCAGCAGGGGGCCCACAGGGACGGGGGCACCCCTCCACTTT. It yields the protein CASRGPTGTGAPLHF.

This clonotype was detected many times. V is TRBV15 and J is TRBJ2-7, with 8 bases identical to TRBD1. This CDR3 comprises 15 residues. V shed 0 bases, J shed 5 bases, and the junction held 6 bases outside the gene matches. The germline V gene encodes CDR1 LNHNV and CDR2 YYDKDF (reference sequence). The CDR3 DNA reads TGTGCCACCAGCAGAGAGACAGGGGCGAGGGACGAGCAGTACTTC. Its protein product is CATSRETGARDEQYF.